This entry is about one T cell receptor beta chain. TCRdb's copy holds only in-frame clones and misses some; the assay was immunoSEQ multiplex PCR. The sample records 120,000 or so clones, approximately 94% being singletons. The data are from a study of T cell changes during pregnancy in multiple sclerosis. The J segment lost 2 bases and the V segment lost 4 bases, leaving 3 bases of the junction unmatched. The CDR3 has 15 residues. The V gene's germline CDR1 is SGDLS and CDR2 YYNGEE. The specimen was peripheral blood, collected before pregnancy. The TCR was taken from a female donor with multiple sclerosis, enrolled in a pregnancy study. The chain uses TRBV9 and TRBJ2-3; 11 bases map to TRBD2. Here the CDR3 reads CASSPSGGITDTQYF. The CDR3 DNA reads TGTGCCAGCAGCCCTAGCGGGGGGATCACAGATACGCAGTATTTT.